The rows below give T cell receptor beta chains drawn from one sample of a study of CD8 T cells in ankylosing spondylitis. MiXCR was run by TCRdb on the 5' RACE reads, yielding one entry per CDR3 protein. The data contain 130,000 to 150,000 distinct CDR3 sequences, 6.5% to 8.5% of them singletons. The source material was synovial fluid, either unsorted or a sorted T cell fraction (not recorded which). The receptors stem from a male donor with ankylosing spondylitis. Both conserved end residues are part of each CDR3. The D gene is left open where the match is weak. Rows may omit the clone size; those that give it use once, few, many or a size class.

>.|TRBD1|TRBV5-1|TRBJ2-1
TGCGCCAGCAGCTTGGTAACAGGGAAACAGGGGGGAAATGAGCAGTTCTTC
CASSLVTGKQGGNEQFF
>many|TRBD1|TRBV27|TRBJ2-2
TGTGCCAGCAGTTTCGACAGGGCCCTCCCCGGGGAGCTGTTTTTT
CASSFDRALPGELFF
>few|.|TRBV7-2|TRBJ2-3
TGTGCCAGCAGCTTAAATCCGAATTCAGATACGCAGTATTTT
CASSLNPNSDTQYF
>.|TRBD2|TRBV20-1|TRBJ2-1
TGCAGTGCTAGGAGAAGCGGGATCAATGAGCAGTTCTTC
CSARRSGINEQFF
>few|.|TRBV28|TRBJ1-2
TGTGCCAGCAGCCGAATATCGGACGGAAATGGCTACACCTTC
CASSRISDGNGYTF
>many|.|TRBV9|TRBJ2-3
TGTGCCAGCAGCGCCCGACCCGCAGATACGCAGTATTTT
CASSARPADTQYF
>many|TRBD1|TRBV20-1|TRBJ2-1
TGCAGTGCTAGAATTCAGGGGGCAAATGAGCAGTTCTTC
CSARIQGANEQFF
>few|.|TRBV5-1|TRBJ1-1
TGCGCCAGCAGCTTGTTGCCCGAGAACACTGAAGCTTTCTTT
CASSLLPENTEAFF
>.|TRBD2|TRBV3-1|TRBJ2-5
TGTGCCAGCAGCCAAGATCAAGCGGGGGTTGGAGAGACCCAGTACTTC
CASSQDQAGVGETQYF
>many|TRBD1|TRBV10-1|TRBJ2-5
TGCGCCAGCAGTCACCCCCAGGGGGTTTCGAATATGGAGACCCAGTACTTC
CASSHPQGVSNMETQYF
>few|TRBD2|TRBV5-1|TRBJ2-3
TGCGCCAGCAGCTTGCCCGGGACTAGCGGGAACACAGATACGCAGTATTTT
CASSLPGTSGNTDTQYF
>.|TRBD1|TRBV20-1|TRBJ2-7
TGCAGTGCCCCGGGACAGGGGGCGAGACGGTCGGGAGAGCAGTACTTC
CSAPGQGARRSGEQYF
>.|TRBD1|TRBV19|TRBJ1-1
TGTGCCAGTAGTATAGATCCTCGTCCGGGACAGGGGATGAACACTGAAGCTTTCTTT
CASSIDPRPGQGMNTEAFF
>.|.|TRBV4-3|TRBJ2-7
TGCGCCAGCAGCCAGGGGCGATCGAGCTCCTACGAGCAGTACTTC
CASSQGRSSSYEQYF
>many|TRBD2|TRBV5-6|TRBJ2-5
TGTGCCAGCAGCTTGTTTAGCGGGGGTCAAGAGACCCAGTACTTC
CASSLFSGGQETQYF
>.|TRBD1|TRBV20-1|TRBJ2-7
TGCAGTGCTGTTTACAGGGGCCCGTCCTACGAGCAGTACTTC
CSAVYRGPSYEQYF
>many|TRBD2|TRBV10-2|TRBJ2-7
TGCGCCAGCAGTCTCGGGACTAGCGGTACCTACGAGCAGTACTTC
CASSLGTSGTYEQYF
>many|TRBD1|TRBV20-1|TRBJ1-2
TGCAGTGCTGGACAGGGGGTTAGAGCCTGGTCGTTC
CSAGQGVRAWSF
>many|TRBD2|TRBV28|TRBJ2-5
TGTGCCAGCAGTTTATGGACTAGCGGGGGGGCTTGGGCCCAGTACTTC
CASSLWTSGGAWAQYF
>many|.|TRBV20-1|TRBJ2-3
TGCAGTGCGGTAAAGGCCGCCGGGGATACGCAGTATTTT
CSAVKAAGDTQYF
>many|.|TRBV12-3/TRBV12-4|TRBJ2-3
TGTGCCAGCAGTTCGACCGGGACATCAGTCACAGATACGCAGTATTTT
CASSSTGTSVTDTQYF
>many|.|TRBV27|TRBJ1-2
TGTGCCAGCAGTCCTCGGACAGCCTATGGCTACACCTTC
CASSPRTAYGYTF
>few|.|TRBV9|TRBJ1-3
TGTGCCAGCAGCACACCACGATCTGGAAACACCATATATTTT
CASSTPRSGNTIYF
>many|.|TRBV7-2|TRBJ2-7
TGTGCCAGCAGCTGGGACCGGGGCTCGTACGAGCAGTACTTC
CASSWDRGSYEQYF
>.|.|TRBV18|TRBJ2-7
TGTGCCAGCTCACCAACGGACTATTTATACGAGCAGTACTTC
CASSPTDYLYEQYF
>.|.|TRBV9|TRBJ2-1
TGTGCCAGCAGCGTTCGAGGGGAAACTTACAATGAGCAGTTCTTC
CASSVRGETYNEQFF
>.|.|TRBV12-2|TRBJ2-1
TGTGCAAGTCGCTTAGCGACGGTGAATTTTTACAATGAGCAGTTCTTC
CASRLATVNFYNEQFF
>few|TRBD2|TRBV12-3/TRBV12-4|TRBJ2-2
TGTGCCAGCAGACAAGGACTAGCTTTAGAGACCGGGGAGCTGTTTTTT
CASRQGLALETGELFF
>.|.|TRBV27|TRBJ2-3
TGTGCCAGCAGTTTGAGGGCTGGCACAGATACGCAGTATTTT
CASSLRAGTDTQYF
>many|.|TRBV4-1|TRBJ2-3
TGCGCCAGCAGCCAAGACCGGGGAAGGGTCACAGATACGCAGTATTTT
CASSQDRGRVTDTQYF
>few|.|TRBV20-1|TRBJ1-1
TGCAGTGCTAATCAGGGGATGAACACTGAAGCTTTCTTT
CSANQGMNTEAFF
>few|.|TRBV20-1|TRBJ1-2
TGCAGTGTCCTCTCGCACCGGGCTGGCTATGGCTACACCTTC
CSVLSHRAGYGYTF
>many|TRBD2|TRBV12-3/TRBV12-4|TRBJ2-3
TGTGCCAGCAGCACCAGACTAGCGGGCCTTACAGATACGCAGTATTTT
CASSTRLAGLTDTQYF
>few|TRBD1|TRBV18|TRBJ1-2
TGTGCCAGCTCGACCGGGACAGGGGAAGAAGATGGCTACACCTTC
CASSTGTGEEDGYTF
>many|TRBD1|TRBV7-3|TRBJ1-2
TGTGCCAGCAGCCCCGACAGGGGAGGGGGCTACACCTTC
CASSPDRGGGYTF
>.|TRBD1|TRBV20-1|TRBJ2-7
TGCAGTGGACAGGGTCTTCTTTACGAGCAGTACTTC
CSGQGLLYEQYF
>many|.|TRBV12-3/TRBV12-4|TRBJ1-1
TGTGCCAGCAAAAACAGGGCTGTGAACACTGAAGCTTTCTTT
CASKNRAVNTEAFF
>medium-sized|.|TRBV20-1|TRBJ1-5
TGCAGTGCTGGGGGTCCTAGCAATCAGCCCCAGCATTTT
CSAGGPSNQPQHF
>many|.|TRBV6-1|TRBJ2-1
TGTGCCAGCAGCGGAATGGGCGCTCAGTCCTACAATGAGCAGTTCTTC
CASSGMGAQSYNEQFF
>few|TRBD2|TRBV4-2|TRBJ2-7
TGTGCCAGCAGCCGATCCCCCGGGGCTAGCGGGAGCTACGAGCAGTACTTC
CASSRSPGASGSYEQYF
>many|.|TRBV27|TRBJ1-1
TGTGCCAGCAGTTTACTGGGTGATGACACTGAAGCTTTCTTT
CASSLLGDDTEAFF
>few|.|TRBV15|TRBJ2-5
TGTGCCACCAGCCCTAGGAATCAAGAGACCCAGTACTTC
CATSPRNQETQYF
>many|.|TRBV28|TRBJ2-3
TGTGCCAGCAGCCTTAAAGCCGTCCGCACAGATACGCAGTATTTT
CASSLKAVRTDTQYF
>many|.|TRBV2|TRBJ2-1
TGTGCCAGCAGTGAACTAGCTAATGAGCAGTTCTTC
CASSELANEQFF